This TCR beta chain was obtained from a study of CD8 T cells in Susac syndrome. Study in general: Within the group of sequenced Susac syndrome patients, roughly six had active disease and fewer than 10 were in remission.

Roughly 0.45 to 1 ug RNA was reverse transcribed with random hexamers. TCRdb fed the immunoSEQ multiplex PCR reads into MiXCR, producing one record per CDR3 protein. The sample yields nearly 25,000 distinct CDR3 sequences, 90% to 95% seen once. Germline V CDR1 and CDR2: MDHEN, SYDVKM. The CDR3 length is 17 residues. Trimming took 9 bases from V and 0 from J, leaving 18 bases between them. Sequenced material: CD8+ T cells from PBMCs. The J gene is TRBJ1-6, the V gene TRBV28, with a possible D match to TRBD1 (5 bases). The TCR was taken from a human donor with Susac syndrome. For the CDR3, the DNA is TGTGCCAGTAAACCGGGACTCCCGAGCTCCTATAATTCACCCCTCCACTTT. It translates to CASKPGLPSSYNSPLHF.